A selection of T cell receptor beta chains follows, all from one sample in a study of molecular identifiers for immune sequencing clone quantification. TCRdb re-called the PCR reads through MiXCR, storing one row per CDR3 protein. The table has about half a million distinct CDR3 sequences, roughly 24% seen once. Sequences were obtained from naive CD8+ T cells from blood, with Jurkat cell RNA spiked in. These receptor sequences come from a human donor in good health. Some libraries in this study had Jurkat cell RNA spiked in. The CDR3 runs from the conserved cysteine through the conserved F or W. The D gene is left open where the match is weak. Where a row states a size, it is once, few, many or the class of an expanded clone; other rows omit it.

V	D	size	J	DNA	CDR3
TRBV29-1	NA	NA	TRBJ1-3	TGCAGCGCTAACTCTGGAAACACCATATATTTT	CSANSGNTIYF
TRBV29-1	NA	many	TRBJ1-1	TGCAGCACTTGGACAGTGAACACTGAAGCTTTCTTT	CSTWTVNTEAFF
TRBV25-1	NA	NA	TRBJ1-3	TGTGCCAGCAGTGAGAAAGTACCCGGAAACACCATATATTTT	CASSEKVPGNTIYF
TRBV9	NA	NA	TRBJ1-1	TGTGCCAGCAGCGCCCAAAGCCCTACCACTGAAGCTTTCTTT	CASSAQSPTTEAFF
TRBV5-6	TRBD2	few	TRBJ2-1	TGTGCCAGCAGCAACGGACTAGCGGGAGCCAATGAGCAGTTCTTC	CASSNGLAGANEQFF
TRBV7-6	TRBD2	NA	TRBJ2-7	TGTGCCAGCAGCCCGGGACTAGCGGTCGGCTACGAGCAGTACTTC	CASSPGLAVGYEQYF
TRBV6-1	NA	NA	TRBJ2-6	TGTGCCAGCAGGAACACACTATCCCTCTCTGGGGCCAACGTCCTGACTTTC	CASRNTLSLSGANVLTF
TRBV4-3	TRBD1	many	TRBJ1-5	TGCGCCAGCAGCCAAGATACCAGGGGGGCAAATCAGCCCCAGCATTTT	CASSQDTRGANQPQHF
TRBV9	TRBD2	few	TRBJ2-3	TGTGCCAGCAGCGTAGCTAGCGGGCCACTCACAGATACGCAGTATTTT	CASSVASGPLTDTQYF
TRBV6-4	TRBD2	NA	TRBJ2-5	TGTGCCAGCAGGAAGACTAACGGGAGGGCCCAGGTCCAGTACTTC	CASRKTNGRAQVQYF
TRBV6-1	NA	many	TRBJ1-1	TGTGCCAGCAGTGAATATGGGACTGAAGCTTTCTTT	CASSEYGTEAFF
TRBV4-2	NA	few	TRBJ1-1	TGTGCCAGCAGCCATCCGGACTCGGACCAAGCTTTCTTT	CASSHPDSDQAFF
TRBV27	TRBD1	many	TRBJ1-1	TGTGCCAGCAGTACGGACAGGGGCCATACGGGAGCTTTCTTT	CASSTDRGHTGAFF
TRBV27	NA	NA	TRBJ1-3	TGTGCCAGCAGTTCGAGCGTGGGGGGGCAAACGGGAAACACCATATATTTT	CASSSSVGGQTGNTIYF
TRBV11-2	TRBD2	many	TRBJ2-1	TGTGCCAGCAGCTTGGTCCCGGCGGGGGGATGGGATGAGCAGTTCTTC	CASSLVPAGGWDEQFF
TRBV7-2	TRBD1	many	TRBJ1-1	TGTGCCAGCAGCCGGGACAGGGACTGGGCTTTCTTT	CASSRDRDWAFF
TRBV5-4	NA	NA	TRBJ2-7	TGTGCCAGCAGCTTCGTCCCAGGGAACTACGAGCAGTACTTC	CASSFVPGNYEQYF
TRBV11-2	NA	NA	TRBJ2-5	TGTGCCAGCAGCTTATGGGGACCGGAGTCCCAGTACTTC	CASSLWGPESQYF
TRBV9	NA	few	TRBJ2-3	TGTGCCAGCAGCGCGTCCCATCTGGGGGGAAGTAGCACAGATACGCAGTATTTT	CASSASHLGGSSTDTQYF
TRBV12-3/TRBV12-4	NA	NA	TRBJ2-5	TGTGCCAGCAGTCAAACGACACCTCAAGAGACCCAGTACTTC	CASSQTTPQETQYF
TRBV5-4	TRBD2	many	TRBJ2-7	TGTGCCAGCAGCCCCATGGGAGGGAGATCGGCCTACGAGCAGTACTTC	CASSPMGGRSAYEQYF
TRBV19	TRBD1	few	TRBJ2-3	TGTGCCAGTAGTATAGGCGGACAGGGCCCAGATACGCAGTATTTT	CASSIGGQGPDTQYF
TRBV24-1	NA	NA	TRBJ2-7	TGTGCCACCAGTGAATCCGGGTACGAGCAGTACTTC	CATSESGYEQYF
TRBV9	NA	many	TRBJ2-1	TGTGCCAGCAGCGTAACAAGCGGCCAGTACAATGAGCAGTTCTTC	CASSVTSGQYNEQFF
TRBV12-5	NA	NA	TRBJ2-2	TGTGCTAGTGTCGCCCTTACAGGGAACACCGGGGAGCTGTTTTTT	CASVALTGNTGELFF
TRBV6-2/TRBV6-3	TRBD2	many	TRBJ2-3	TGTGCCAGCAGTTACGGACTAGCGGGTATTGCAGATACGCAGTATTTT	CASSYGLAGIADTQYF
TRBV28	NA	NA	TRBJ2-1	TGTGCCAGCAGTGAGGCCGACAGACCCAAAAACAATGAGCAGTTCTTC	CASSEADRPKNNEQFF
TRBV12-3/TRBV12-4	NA	few	TRBJ1-5	TGTGCCAGCAGCCCCGGGACACTGAATCAGCCCCAGCATTTT	CASSPGTLNQPQHF
TRBV27	NA	NA	TRBJ1-1	TGTGCCAGCAGTTTCGCAGGGGCAGGAACTGAAGCTTTCTTT	CASSFAGAGTEAFF
TRBV21-1	NA	few	TRBJ2-3	TGTGCCACCATACCGGACAGGACTAGCGGGATAAATCGCACAGATACGCAGTATTTT	CATIPDRTSGINRTDTQYF
TRBV19	NA	few	TRBJ2-1	TGTGCCAGTAGTGACCACCTCTACAATGAGCAGTTCTTC	CASSDHLYNEQFF
TRBV27	NA	NA	TRBJ2-7	TGTGCCCGCCGCCTTCGGGCGGGAAGCCTCCCCGCGCAGTACTTC	CARRLRAGSLPAQYF
TRBV29-1	NA	many	TRBJ1-1	TGCAGCGTCGACAGCGGAGGCACTGAAGCTTTCTTT	CSVDSGGTEAFF
TRBV5-6	NA	few	TRBJ2-7	TGTGCCAGCAGCCTGGAGGGGGATTACGAGCAGTACTTC	CASSLEGDYEQYF
TRBV5-5	TRBD1	few	TRBJ1-4	TGTGCCAGCAGCCGGGACAGGGGGCATGAAAAACTGTTTTTT	CASSRDRGHEKLFF
TRBV7-9	NA	many	TRBJ2-2	TGTGCCAGCAGCTTAGCGGGAACCGGGGAGCTGTTTTTT	CASSLAGTGELFF
TRBV19	NA	NA	TRBJ2-3	TGTGCCAGTAGTATTAGGGGCACAGATACGCAGTATTTT	CASSIRGTDTQYF
TRBV27	NA	few	TRBJ2-3	TGTGCCAGCAGTTTATCTGGAGGGCCAGCAGATACGCAGTATTTT	CASSLSGGPADTQYF
TRBV6-2/TRBV6-3	TRBD1	NA	TRBJ1-4	TGTGCCAGCGGACGGGACAGCTCTAATGAAAAACTGTTTTTT	CASGRDSSNEKLFF
TRBV19	NA	NA	TRBJ2-1	TGTGCCAGTAGCGCCGGGCAGTGGGTGGCCAATGAGCAGTTCTTC	CASSAGQWVANEQFF
TRBV30	NA	NA	TRBJ2-7	TGTGCCTGGAGTCCGACAGCACAGGTATTCCCCTACGAGCAGTACTTC	CAWSPTAQVFPYEQYF
TRBV3-1	NA	NA	TRBJ1-2	TGTGCCAGCAGCCCTCTCGCGCAGGGAGCTGGCTACACCTTC	CASSPLAQGAGYTF
TRBV11-2	NA	NA	TRBJ2-7	TGTGCCAGCAGCCAAGGGCACTGGAGCTCCTACGAGCGGTACTTC	CASSQGHWSSYERYF
TRBV4-3	TRBD2	many	TRBJ2-7	TGCGCCAGCAGCCAAGATGGCCCGGGGACTAACTACGAGCAGTACTTC	CASSQDGPGTNYEQYF
TRBV28	NA	many	TRBJ2-7	TGTGCCAGCAGCCCGACAGTGTTGGGCTCCTACGAGCAGTACTTC	CASSPTVLGSYEQYF
TRBV7-9	NA	few	TRBJ1-3	TGTGCCAGCAGCTTTCCCCCGAGCTCTGGAAACACCATATATTTT	CASSFPPSSGNTIYF
TRBV10-3	TRBD1	NA	TRBJ1-4	TGTGCCATCAGTGACCCACCCGGGACAGGGGGTGAAAAACTGTTTTTT	CAISDPPGTGGEKLFF
TRBV20-1	NA	NA	TRBJ2-2	TGCAGTGCGACGACAATTAACACCGGGGAGCTGTTTTTT	CSATTINTGELFF
TRBV9	NA	NA	TRBJ2-5	TGTGCCAGCAGCGTCAGACCCGACTACCACGAGGAGACCCAGTACTTC	CASSVRPDYHEETQYF
TRBV18	TRBD2	few	TRBJ2-2	TGTGCCAGCTCACCAACGGAGCCGGGACTAGGCGCCACCGGGGAGCTGTTTTTT	CASSPTEPGLGATGELFF